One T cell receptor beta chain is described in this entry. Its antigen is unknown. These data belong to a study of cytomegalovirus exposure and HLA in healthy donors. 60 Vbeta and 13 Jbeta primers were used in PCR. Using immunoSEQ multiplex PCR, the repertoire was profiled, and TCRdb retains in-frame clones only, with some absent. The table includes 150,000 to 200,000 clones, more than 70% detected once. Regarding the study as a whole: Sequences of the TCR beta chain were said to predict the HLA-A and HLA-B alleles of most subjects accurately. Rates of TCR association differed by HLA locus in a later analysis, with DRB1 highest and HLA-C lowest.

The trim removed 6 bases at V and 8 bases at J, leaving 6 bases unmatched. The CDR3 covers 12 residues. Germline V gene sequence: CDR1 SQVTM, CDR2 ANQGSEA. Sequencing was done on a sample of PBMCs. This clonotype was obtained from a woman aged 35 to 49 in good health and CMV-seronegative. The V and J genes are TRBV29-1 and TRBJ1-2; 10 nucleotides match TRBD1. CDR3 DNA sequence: TGCAGCGTGGTTGGACAGGGGGACGGCTACACCTTC. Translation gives CSVVGQGDGYTF. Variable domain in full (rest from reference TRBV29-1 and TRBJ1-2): SAVISQKPSRDICQRGTSLTIQCQVDSQVTMMFWYRQQPGQSLTLIATANQGSEATYESGFVIDKFPISRPNLTFSTLTVSNMSPEDSSIYLCSVVGQGDGYTFGSGTRLTVV.